Shown below are 24 T cell receptor beta chains from a single sample sequenced in a study of shared clonotypes between healthy human individuals. Clones were sequenced by immunoSEQ multiplex PCR, and TCRdb holds only the in-frame ones, with some missing. Of a few million clones in the sample, roughly 92% were seen once. Sequencing used naive CD4+ T cells sorted from blood. Subset indicated: CD45RA+ positively selected. The receptors stem from a man younger than 30 in good health.

V and J are TRBV4-1 and TRBJ2-7; TRBD1 is a possible D gene (5 bases). V lost 4 bases, J lost 2 bases, and 15 bases lay in between. The CDR3 has 15 residues. Germline V lookup: CDR1 MGHRA, CDR2 YSYEKL. In DNA, the CDR3 is TGCGCCAGCAGCCTGCAGGACACAAAGGCCTACGAGCAGTACTTC. Protein sequence: CASSLQDTKAYEQYF.

The gene calls are TRBV6-5 and TRBJ1-2, with D possibly being TRBD1 (6 bases). V dropped 6 bases and J dropped 10 bases, with 18 bases sitting between them. The germline gives CDR1 MNHEY, CDR2 SVGAGI. This CDR3 has 13 amino acids. The CDR3 loop is CASSPLGQGPYTF. The CDR3 coding sequence is TGTGCCAGCAGCCCACTGGGTCAGGGGCCCTACACCTTC.

This clone was found a few times. The chain links TRBV5-1 to TRBJ1-1; D not certain. The CDR3 length is 15 residues. Between the trimmed V and J ends, which lost 1 base and 0 bases, there was a span of 10 bases. Germline loops: CDR1 SGHRS, CDR2 YFSETQ. CDR3 coding DNA: TGCGCCAGCAGCTTGATATCCGGGTTGAACACTGAAGCTTTCTTT. Protein: CASSLISGLNTEAFF.

In regard to this clone: Other DNA sequences from this sample encode an identical CDR3 as well. The chain links TRBV5-1 to TRBJ2-3; D gene unclear. CDR1 and CDR2 (germline): SGHRS, YFSETQ. V was clipped by 2 bases and J by 0 bases, with 4 bases between them. CDR3 length: 13 amino acids. CDR3 nucleotide sequence: TGCGCCAGCAGCTTACTAAGCACAGATACGCAGTATTTT. This codes for CASSLLSTDTQYF.

This chain links TRBV19 with TRBJ1-5; D is undetermined. The V and J ends lost 1 base and 1 base respectively, with 8 bases between them. Per germline, CDR1 LNHDA and CDR2 SQIVND (reference sequence). The CDR3 is 15 amino acids. Written as DNA, the CDR3 is TGTGCCAGTAGTATAGTCTCAGACAGCAATCAGCCCCAGCATTTT. This translates into CASSIVSDSNQPQHF.

The genes are TRBV6-5 and TRBJ2-1; 10 bases line up with TRBD2. The CDR3 loop spans 16 amino acids. V trimming: 4 bases; J trimming: 4 bases; junction bases outside the gene matches: 7. The germline gives CDR1 MNHEY, CDR2 SVGAGI. Written as DNA, the CDR3 is TGTGCCAGCAGTTCCTCTAGCGGGAGAAGGTACAATGAGCAGTTCTTC. Encoded protein: CASSSSSGRRYNEQFF.

The chain is built from TRBV4-1 and TRBJ2-2; D gene uncertain. V was cut by 2 bases and J by 8 bases, with 12 bases left in between. The CDR3 spans 14 residues. Germline V gives CDR1 MGHRA, CDR2 YSYEKL. CDR3 sequence: CASSQPAKRGELFF. CDR3 in DNA: TGCGCCAGCAGCCAACCCGCTAAGAGAGGGGAGCTGTTTTTT.

This clone was picked up one time. The V call is TRBV21-1, the J call TRBJ2-7. TRBV21-1 is deemed a pseudogene. The CDR3 is made up of 15 amino acids. The CDR3 region has the DNA TGTGCCAGCAGCAAAAATTGTGGGGGAACCTACGAGCAGTACTTC. This translates into CASSKNCGGTYEQYF.

V usage is TRBV6-6 and J usage is TRBJ1-2; a weak D match, TRBD1 (5 bases). Per germline, CDR1 MNHNY and CDR2 SVGAGI (reference sequence). V was clipped by 5 bases and J by 3 bases, with 13 bases between them. The CDR3 contains 14 residues. The CDR3 DNA follows: TGTGCCAGCAGTCCAAACTGGGGGGACTATGGCTACACCTTC. Amino acid sequence: CASSPNWGDYGYTF.

The chain recombines TRBV13 with TRBJ2-3; a possible D gene is TRBD2 (6 bases). The germline CDR1 and CDR2 sequences are PRHDT and FYEKMQ (reference sequence). This CDR3 comprises 15 residues. The V and J ends lost 1 base and 6 bases respectively, with 14 bases between them. Written as DNA, the CDR3 is TGTGCCAGCAGCTTAGTAGGAGGGCAGGCGGATACGCAGTATTTT. Protein sequence: CASSLVGGQADTQYF.

The chain has TRBV7-9 and TRBJ1-6; 7 positions match TRBD1. Trimming at V came to 3 bases and at J to 14 bases, leaving 4 bases not matched to a gene. The length of the CDR3 is 12 residues. Per the germline V gene, CDR1 is SEHNR and CDR2 is FQNEAQ (reference sequence). DNA for the CDR3: TGTGCCAGCAGCTTCCCGACAGGGACCCTCCACTTT. It specifies CASSFPTGTLHF.

The chain uses TRBV28 and TRBJ2-5; D tentatively reads TRBD1 or TRBD2 (5 bases each). Germline lookup yields CDR1 MDHEN and CDR2 SYDVKM. The CDR3 is 13 amino acids. The germline V and J ends were trimmed by 2 bases and 6 bases, with 10 bases remaining between them. As DNA, the CDR3 is TGTGCCAGCAGTTTAGGCAGGGACCAGACCCAGTACTTC. Amino acids: CASSLGRDQTQYF.

V usage is TRBV28 and J usage is TRBJ2-3; TRBD2 matches 11 bases. After removal of 2 bases from V and 0 bases from J, the junction contained 1 base not matched to a gene. CDR3 length: 16 amino acids. The germline V gene has CDR1 MDHEN and CDR2 SYDVKM. The CDR3 DNA follows: TGTGCCAGCAGTTTACGACTAGCGGGGAGCACAGATACGCAGTATTTT. Amino acids: CASSLRLAGSTDTQYF.

This clone was recorded once. Other DNA sequences within the sample encode an identical CDR3. The chain couples TRBV18 to TRBJ2-3; D unclear. V was pared by 3 bases and J by 0 bases, with 7 bases between. Germline V gene sequence: CDR1 KGHSH, CDR2 LQKENI. The CDR3 is made up of 14 amino acids. The DNA for the CDR3 is TGTGCCAGCTCACCTGACCTTAGCACAGATACGCAGTATTTT. This sequence encodes CASSPDLSTDTQYF.

The chain links TRBV4-1 to TRBJ2-1; 10 positions agree with TRBD2. Germline V gives CDR1 MGHRA, CDR2 YSYEKL. This CDR3 comprises 18 residues. The J segment lost 7 bases and the V segment lost 2 bases, leaving 14 bases of the junction unmatched. The CDR3 loop is CASSQTFGAGTSVNEQFF. The CDR3, as DNA: TGCGCCAGCAGCCAAACATTCGGTGCCGGGACTAGCGTAAATGAGCAGTTCTTC.

V and J are TRBV5-1 and TRBJ2-2; 9 bases map to TRBD2. The CDR3 covers 19 residues. After removal of 2 bases from V and 2 bases from J, the junction contained 13 bases not matched to a gene. Germline V gives CDR1 SGHRS, CDR2 YFSETQ. The CDR3: CASSFKVLSTSGNTGELFF. CDR3 coding DNA: TGCGCCAGCAGCTTTAAGGTGCTCTCGACTAGCGGAAACACCGGGGAGCTGTTTTTT.

The V gene is TRBV27, the J gene TRBJ1-6; no clear D. The CDR3 runs 15 residues. Deletions cut 7 bases from V and 5 bases from J, with 15 bases between. Germline CDR1 is MNHEY and CDR2 is SMNVEV (reference sequence). CDR3 coding DNA: TGTGCCAGCACAAGGGAGAATCCGCATAATTCACCCCTCCACTTT. This sequence encodes CASTRENPHNSPLHF.

The rearrangement joins TRBV27 to TRBJ1-1, with D unresolved. V dropped 2 bases and J dropped 3 bases, with 10 bases sitting between them. CDR1 and CDR2 (germline): MNHEY, SMNVEV (reference sequence). This CDR3 is 14 amino acids long. This chain's CDR3 is CASSLRLGYTEAFF. Here the CDR3 DNA reads TGTGCCAGCAGTTTACGGTTGGGCTACACTGAAGCTTTCTTT.

Notes on this clone: Other DNA variants within this sample encode the same CDR3. This chain connects TRBV28 to TRBJ2-7; TRBD1 matches 8 bases. Per germline, CDR1 MDHEN and CDR2 SYDVKM. The CDR3 sequence is 15 residues long. The trim removed 5 bases at V and 2 bases at J, leaving 8 bases unmatched. CDR3 in amino acids: CASSRSGTGAYEQYF. The CDR3, as DNA: TGTGCCAGCAGTCGCTCCGGGACAGGCGCCTACGAGCAGTACTTC.

In DNA form, the CDR3 reads TGTGCCAGCAGGGGACCGGGACAGACCTCCTACGAGCAGTACTTC. It codes for CASRGPGQTSYEQYF. The rearrangement links TRBV10-3 to TRBJ2-7; 7 positions agree with TRBD1. Per germline, CDR1 ENHRY and CDR2 SYGVKD. This CDR3 contains 15 residues. Trimming removed 10 bases from V and 0 bases from J; junction bases left unmatched: 12.

V usage is TRBV6-5 and J usage is TRBJ2-7; D gene ambiguous. Germline V lookup: CDR1 MNHEY, CDR2 SVGAGI. V was shortened by 5 bases and J by 0 bases, with 11 bases between the two germline ends. This CDR3 is built from 14 residues. CDR3: CASSRVYTSYEQYF. The CDR3 nucleotides read TGTGCCAGCAGTCGCGTATACACCTCCTACGAGCAGTACTTC.

The chain couples TRBV20-1 to TRBJ2-1, with unresolved D. The germline V gene has CDR1 DFQATT and CDR2 SNEGSKA (reference sequence). CDR3 length: 10 amino acids. V shed 6 bases and J shed 7 bases, with 7 bases lying between them. In DNA form, the CDR3 reads TGCAGTGCCGCCCCAAATGAGCAGTTCTTC. Residues: CSAAPNEQFF.

V is TRBV5-6 and J is TRBJ1-3, with D perhaps matching TRBD1 (5 bases). From germline, CDR1 is SGHDT and CDR2 YYEEEE. CDR3 size: 17 residues. V lost 3 bases and J lost 0, with 16 bases in between. The CDR3 spells CASSSMSGGSSGNTIYF. CDR3 DNA sequence: TGTGCCAGCAGCTCAATGAGCGGGGGAAGCTCTGGAAACACCATATATTTT.

The DNA for the CDR3 is TGTGCCAGCAGTTGGGGGACCGGAAGCTACGGGGAGCTGTTTTTT. This translates into CASSWGTGSYGELFF. The chain has TRBV28 and TRBJ2-2; D assignment may be TRBD1 or TRBD2 (5 bases each). Trimming took 4 bases from V and 7 from J, leaving 16 bases between them. Germline CDR1 reads MDHEN; CDR2 reads SYDVKM. The CDR3 spans 15 residues.